This T cell receptor beta chain comes out of a study of tumor-infiltrating lymphocytes in primary liver carcinoma. Whole-study context: Ages ranged from 30 to 69, with HCC or mixed HCC-cholangiocarcinoma.

Per germline, CDR1 MNHNS and CDR2 SASEGT. The CDR3 runs to 13 residues. A constant-region primer served to make TCR beta cDNA from about 500 ng total RNA. For TCR beta, libraries were produced by three nested multiplex PCR rounds using slightly modified ARM-PCR. Two initial PCR rounds of about 11 cycles each paired TRBV1-TRBV30 forward primers with a C-beta reverse primer. TCRdb recomputed calls from the multiplex PCR reads with MiXCR, one row per CDR3 protein. The sample carries roughly 32,000 distinct CDR3 sequences, about three quarters recorded once. To note about this clonotype: The germline gene is not matched at one end of the junction; a read error may be the cause.

From unsorted bulk tissue weighing roughly 19-34 mg, DNA and RNA were co-extracted. The material sequenced was liver tumor tissue from sampling region 5. Subset indicated: tumor region T5, tumor centre. V gene TRBV6-1 combines with J gene TRBJ1-6; no firm D call. This TCR came from a man aged 35 to 55 with primary liver carcinoma and hepatitis B virus infection. The CDR3: CVSNDWVNSPLHF. The CDR3 nucleotides read TGTGTCAGCAACGACTGGGTGAATTCACCTCTCCACTTT.